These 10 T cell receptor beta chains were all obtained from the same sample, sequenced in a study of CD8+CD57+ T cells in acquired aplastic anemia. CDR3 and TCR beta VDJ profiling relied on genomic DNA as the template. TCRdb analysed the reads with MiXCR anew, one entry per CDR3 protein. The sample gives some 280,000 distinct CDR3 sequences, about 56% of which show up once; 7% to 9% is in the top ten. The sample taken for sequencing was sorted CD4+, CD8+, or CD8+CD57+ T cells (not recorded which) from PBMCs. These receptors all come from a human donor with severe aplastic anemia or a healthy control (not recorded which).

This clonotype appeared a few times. This CDR3 is CASSIGTDGYTF. The CDR3 region has the DNA TGTGCCAGTAGTATAGGGACAGATGGCTACACCTTC. This chain uses TRBV19 with TRBJ1-2, with D perhaps TRBD1 (6 bases). Trimming shortened V by 1 base and J by 6 bases, and 6 bases separated the two germline ends. CDR1 LNHDA and CDR2 SQIVND come from the germline V gene (reference sequence). The CDR3 extends over 12 amino acids.

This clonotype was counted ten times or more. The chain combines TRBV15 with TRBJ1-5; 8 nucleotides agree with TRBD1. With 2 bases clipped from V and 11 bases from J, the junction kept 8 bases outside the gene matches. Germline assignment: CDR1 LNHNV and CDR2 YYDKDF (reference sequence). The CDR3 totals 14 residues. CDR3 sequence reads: CATSRTGGIESQHF. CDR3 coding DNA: TGTGCCACCAGCAGAACAGGGGGGATAGAGTCCCAGCATTTT.

The CDR3, as DNA: TGCAGTGCTAGAACTGTTGAGACCCAGTACTTC. This codes for CSARTVETQYF. The chain employs TRBV20-1 and TRBJ2-5; no definite D call. The CDR3 runs 11 residues. Germline assignment: CDR1 DFQATT and CDR2 SNEGSKA (reference sequence). The V gene lost 2 bases and the J gene lost 5 bases, with 6 bases spanning the gap.

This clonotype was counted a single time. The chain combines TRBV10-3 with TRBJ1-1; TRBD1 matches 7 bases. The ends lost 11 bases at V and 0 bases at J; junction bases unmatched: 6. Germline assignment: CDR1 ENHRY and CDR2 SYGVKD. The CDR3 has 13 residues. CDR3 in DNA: TGTGCCGTCGAAGGGGGCCTGAACACTGAAGCTTTCTTT. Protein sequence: CAVEGGLNTEAFF.

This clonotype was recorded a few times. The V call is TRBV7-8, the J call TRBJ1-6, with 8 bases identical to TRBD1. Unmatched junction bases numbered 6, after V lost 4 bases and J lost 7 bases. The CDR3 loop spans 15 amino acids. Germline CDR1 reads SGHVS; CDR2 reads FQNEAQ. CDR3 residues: CASSYTTGENSPLHF. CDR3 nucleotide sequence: TGTGCCAGCAGCTACACGACAGGGGAAAATTCACCCCTCCACTTT.

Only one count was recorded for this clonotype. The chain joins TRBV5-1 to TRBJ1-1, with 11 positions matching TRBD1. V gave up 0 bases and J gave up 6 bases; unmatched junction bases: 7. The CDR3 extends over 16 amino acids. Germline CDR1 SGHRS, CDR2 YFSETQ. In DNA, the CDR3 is TGCGCCAGCAGCTTGGGAAGGACAGGGGGCCTCGCTGAAGCTTTCTTT. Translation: CASSLGRTGGLAEAFF.

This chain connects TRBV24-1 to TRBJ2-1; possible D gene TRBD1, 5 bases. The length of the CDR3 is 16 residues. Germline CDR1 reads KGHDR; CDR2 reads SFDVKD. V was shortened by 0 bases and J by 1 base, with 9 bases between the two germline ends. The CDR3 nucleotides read TGTGCCACCAGTGATTTGCAGACAGCATCCTACAATGAGCAGTTCTTC. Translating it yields CATSDLQTASYNEQFF.

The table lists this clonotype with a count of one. Here the CDR3 reads CASTAYGRAGGPRAVTNYGYTF. Here the CDR3 DNA reads TGTGCCAGCACCGCCTACGGACGGGCGGGGGGTCCCAGGGCCGTGACTAACTATGGCTACACCTTC. The genes are TRBV9 and TRBJ1-2, with D tentatively TRBD1 (5 bases). The V and J ends lost 6 bases and 0 bases respectively, with 36 bases between them. In germline, CDR1 is SGDLS, CDR2 YYNGEE. This CDR3 comprises 22 residues. Supplemented by reference TRBV9 and TRBJ1-2, the full variable domain reads DSGVTQTPKHLITATGQRVTLRCSPRSGDLSVYWYQQSLDQGLQFLIQYYNGEERAKGNILERFSAQQFPDLHSELNLSSLELGDSALYFCASTAYGRAGGPRAVTNYGYTFGSGTRLTVV.

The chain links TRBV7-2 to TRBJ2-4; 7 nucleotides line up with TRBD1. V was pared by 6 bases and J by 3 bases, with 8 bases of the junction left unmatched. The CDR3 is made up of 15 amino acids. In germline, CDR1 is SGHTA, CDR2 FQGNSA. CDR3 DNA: TGTGCCAGCAGTCGGGACAGCTTAGTCAAAAACATTCAGTACTTC. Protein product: CASSRDSLVKNIQYF.

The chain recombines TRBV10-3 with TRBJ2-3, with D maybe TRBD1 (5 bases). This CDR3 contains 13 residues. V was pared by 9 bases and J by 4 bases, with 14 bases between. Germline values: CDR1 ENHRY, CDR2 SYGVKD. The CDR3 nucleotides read TGTGCCATGAGCGATGGGGCCCCAGATACGCAGTATTTT. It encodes CAMSDGAPDTQYF.